A selection of T cell receptor beta chains follows, all from one sample in a study of T-cell reconstitution after alpha-beta-depleted transplantation in children. One entry per CDR3 protein results from TCRdb running MiXCR on the PCR reads. The sample has 420,000 or so distinct CDR3 sequences, 9.5% to 13% seen once. Sequencing used PBMCs from the stem cell graft donor, obtained from the stem cell graft. These receptors all come from a human donor who donated a stem cell graft to a child with acute myeloid leukemia. Each CDR3 is given with its conserved first and last residue. A D gene is named only where the DNA matches it firmly. Clone size appears in some rows only: once, few, many, or a class for an expanded clone.

d_call: .
j_call: TRBJ2-5
v_call: TRBV7-3
clone_size: .
cdr3_aa: CASSPTPQETQYF
cdr3_nt: TGTGCCAGCAGCCCAACCCCCCAAGAGACCCAGTACTTC

d_call: TRBD1
j_call: TRBJ2-7
v_call: TRBV6-1
clone_size: .
cdr3_aa: CASSERYPDRGSYEQYF
cdr3_nt: TGTGCCAGCAGTGAACGCTACCCGGACAGGGGGAGCTACGAGCAGTACTTC

d_call: TRBD1
j_call: TRBJ1-1
v_call: TRBV15
clone_size: few
cdr3_aa: CATSARTGFEAFF
cdr3_nt: TGTGCCACCAGCGCAAGGACAGGGTTTGAAGCTTTCTTT

d_call: .
j_call: TRBJ1-5
v_call: TRBV5-5
clone_size: many
cdr3_aa: CASSLVGGSDQPQHF
cdr3_nt: TGTGCCAGCAGCTTAGTAGGGGGGTCCGATCAGCCCCAGCATTTT

d_call: .
j_call: TRBJ1-2
v_call: TRBV12-3/TRBV12-4
clone_size: few
cdr3_aa: CASSPPNYGYTF
cdr3_nt: TGTGCCAGCAGTCCGCCCAACTATGGCTACACCTTC

d_call: .
j_call: TRBJ2-7
v_call: TRBV15
clone_size: .
cdr3_aa: CATSSQGPHYEQYF
cdr3_nt: TGTGCCACCAGCTCCCAGGGACCACACTACGAGCAGTACTTC

d_call: .
j_call: TRBJ2-1
v_call: TRBV20-1
clone_size: few
cdr3_aa: CSAPRAYNEQFF
cdr3_nt: TGCAGTGCCCCGCGGGCGTACAATGAGCAGTTCTTC

d_call: TRBD2
j_call: TRBJ2-7
v_call: TRBV12-3/TRBV12-4
clone_size: .
cdr3_aa: CASSRTSNLYEQYF
cdr3_nt: TGTGCCAGCAGTCGGACTAGCAATTTGTACGAGCAGTACTTC

d_call: .
j_call: TRBJ2-5
v_call: TRBV9
clone_size: many
cdr3_aa: CASGVGRNQETQYF
cdr3_nt: TGTGCCAGCGGAGTTGGCAGAAACCAAGAGACCCAGTACTTC

d_call: .
j_call: TRBJ1-1
v_call: TRBV6-1
clone_size: few
cdr3_aa: CASYDWGRDTEAFF
cdr3_nt: TGTGCCAGTTACGATTGGGGGCGGGACACTGAAGCTTTCTTT

d_call: .
j_call: TRBJ1-2
v_call: TRBV12-3/TRBV12-4
clone_size: .
cdr3_aa: CASSLQEASGYTF
cdr3_nt: TGTGCCAGCAGTTTACAGGAAGCTAGTGGCTACACCTTC

d_call: .
j_call: TRBJ1-1
v_call: TRBV11-2
clone_size: few
cdr3_aa: CASSGDMRNTEAFF
cdr3_nt: TGTGCCAGCAGCGGGGACATGCGGAACACTGAAGCTTTCTTT

d_call: TRBD1
j_call: TRBJ2-3
v_call: TRBV15
clone_size: .
cdr3_aa: CATSTDRASTDTQYF
cdr3_nt: TGTGCCACCAGCACTGACAGGGCTAGCACAGATACGCAGTATTTT

d_call: .
j_call: TRBJ1-5
v_call: TRBV30
clone_size: .
cdr3_aa: CAWSVSAGSNQPQHF
cdr3_nt: TGTGCCTGGAGTGTATCGGCAGGGAGCAATCAGCCCCAGCATTTT

d_call: TRBD1
j_call: TRBJ2-7
v_call: TRBV7-9
clone_size: many
cdr3_aa: CASSLGQGGDYYYEQYF
cdr3_nt: TGTGCCAGCAGCTTGGGACAGGGAGGGGACTACTACTACGAGCAGTACTTC

d_call: TRBD2
j_call: TRBJ2-7
v_call: TRBV4-1
clone_size: many
cdr3_aa: CASSQAGGAYEQYF
cdr3_nt: TGCGCCAGCAGCCAAGCGGGGGGGGCCTACGAGCAGTACTTC

d_call: TRBD2
j_call: TRBJ2-3
v_call: TRBV7-2
clone_size: few
cdr3_aa: CASSPSGGGFSTDTQYF
cdr3_nt: TGTGCCAGCAGCCCGAGTGGCGGGGGGTTTAGCACAGATACGCAGTATTTT

d_call: .
j_call: TRBJ2-1
v_call: TRBV7-2
clone_size: .
cdr3_aa: CASSDALSPNEQFF
cdr3_nt: TGTGCCAGCAGCGACGCGCTAAGTCCCAATGAGCAGTTCTTC

d_call: TRBD2
j_call: TRBJ2-5
v_call: TRBV6-1
clone_size: .
cdr3_aa: CASSLLAGFETQYF
cdr3_nt: TGTGCCAGCAGCCTACTAGCGGGATTCGAGACCCAGTACTTC

d_call: TRBD2
j_call: TRBJ2-2
v_call: TRBV10-2
clone_size: .
cdr3_aa: CASRLRLATGELFF
cdr3_nt: TGCGCCAGCAGGCTAAGACTAGCAACCGGGGAGCTGTTTTTT

d_call: .
j_call: TRBJ1-4
v_call: TRBV7-2
clone_size: few
cdr3_aa: CASSQASDQGEKLFF
cdr3_nt: TGTGCCAGCAGCCAGGCGTCGGACCAAGGGGAAAAACTGTTTTTT

d_call: .
j_call: TRBJ2-6
v_call: TRBV5-1
clone_size: .
cdr3_aa: CASSLSAPGANVLTF
cdr3_nt: TGCGCCAGCAGCTTGTCCGCCCCCGGGGCCAACGTCCTGACTTTC

d_call: .
j_call: TRBJ1-1
v_call: TRBV20-1
clone_size: .
cdr3_aa: CSARGTGWNTEAFF
cdr3_nt: TGCAGTGCTAGAGGCACAGGGTGGAACACTGAAGCTTTCTTT

d_call: TRBD2
j_call: TRBJ2-2
v_call: TRBV7-9
clone_size: few
cdr3_aa: CASVGGGANTGELFF
cdr3_nt: TGTGCCAGCGTCGGGGGGGGCGCGAACACCGGGGAGCTGTTTTTT

d_call: TRBD2
j_call: TRBJ2-3
v_call: TRBV6-2/TRBV6-3
clone_size: few
cdr3_aa: CASRLAGEDTQYF
cdr3_nt: TGTGCCAGCAGGCTAGCGGGCGAAGATACGCAGTATTTT

d_call: TRBD2
j_call: TRBJ2-2
v_call: TRBV29-1
clone_size: many
cdr3_aa: CSVIRTSGSLHTGELFF
cdr3_nt: TGCAGCGTTATTAGGACTAGCGGGTCTTTGCACACCGGGGAGCTGTTTTTT

d_call: TRBD2
j_call: TRBJ2-3
v_call: TRBV7-2
clone_size: .
cdr3_aa: CASRPPGLAGDTQYF
cdr3_nt: TGTGCCAGCAGGCCCCCGGGACTAGCGGGAGATACGCAGTATTTT

d_call: .
j_call: TRBJ1-4
v_call: TRBV5-6
clone_size: .
cdr3_aa: CASSLLAGAGNEKLFF
cdr3_nt: TGTGCCAGCAGCTTGCTCGCGGGGGCCGGTAATGAAAAACTGTTTTTT

d_call: .
j_call: TRBJ2-7
v_call: TRBV20-1
clone_size: many
cdr3_aa: CSARDRAESEQYF
cdr3_nt: TGCAGTGCTAGAGATAGGGCAGAAAGCGAGCAGTACTTC

d_call: .
j_call: TRBJ2-5
v_call: TRBV5-1
clone_size: many
cdr3_aa: CASSLGGPQETQYF
cdr3_nt: TGTGCCAGCAGCCTCGGAGGCCCCCAAGAGACCCAGTACTTC

d_call: .
j_call: TRBJ1-2
v_call: TRBV4-1
clone_size: few
cdr3_aa: CASSQDGEGYTF
cdr3_nt: TGCGCCAGCAGCCAAGATGGGGAGGGCTACACCTTC

d_call: .
j_call: TRBJ1-2
v_call: TRBV10-3
clone_size: many
cdr3_aa: CAISGARSGYTF
cdr3_nt: TGTGCCATCAGTGGGGCCCGTTCGGGCTACACCTTC

d_call: .
j_call: TRBJ1-2
v_call: TRBV6-1
clone_size: .
cdr3_aa: CATSPEGYGYTF
cdr3_nt: TGTGCCACGAGCCCCGAAGGGTATGGCTACACCTTC

d_call: .
j_call: TRBJ1-1
v_call: TRBV2
clone_size: few
cdr3_aa: CASSVDKQVAEAFF
cdr3_nt: TGTGCCAGCAGTGTAGACAAACAGGTGGCTGAAGCTTTCTTT

d_call: TRBD1
j_call: TRBJ2-6
v_call: TRBV4-1
clone_size: few
cdr3_aa: CASSLGQGADGANVLTF
cdr3_nt: TGCGCCAGCAGCCTCGGACAGGGGGCTGATGGGGCCAACGTCCTGACTTTC

d_call: .
j_call: TRBJ1-5
v_call: TRBV2
clone_size: .
cdr3_aa: CASSEMGDQPQHF
cdr3_nt: TGTGCCAGCAGTGAAATGGGGGATCAGCCCCAGCATTTT

d_call: TRBD1
j_call: TRBJ2-5
v_call: TRBV10-3
clone_size: few
cdr3_aa: CAISSGGLQETQYF
cdr3_nt: TGTGCCATCAGTTCAGGGGGCCTACAAGAGACCCAGTACTTC

d_call: .
j_call: TRBJ2-5
v_call: TRBV27
clone_size: few
cdr3_aa: CASSLSMGETQYF
cdr3_nt: TGTGCCAGCAGTTTATCGATGGGGGAGACCCAGTACTTC

d_call: .
j_call: TRBJ2-3
v_call: TRBV20-1
clone_size: .
cdr3_aa: CSAMDLVSDTQYF
cdr3_nt: TGCAGTGCTATGGACCTAGTTTCAGATACGCAGTATTTT

d_call: TRBD2
j_call: TRBJ2-1
v_call: TRBV20-1
clone_size: .
cdr3_aa: CSALPTSGANTNEQFF
cdr3_nt: TGCAGTGCCTTACCGACTAGCGGGGCCAATACCAATGAGCAGTTCTTC

d_call: .
j_call: TRBJ1-3
v_call: TRBV10-2
clone_size: .
cdr3_aa: CASSEGGGPSSGNTIYF
cdr3_nt: TGCGCCAGCAGTGAGGGGGGGGGTCCCAGCTCTGGAAACACCATATATTTT

d_call: .
j_call: TRBJ1-5
v_call: TRBV10-3
clone_size: .
cdr3_aa: CAISEFGSRQAGQPQHF
cdr3_nt: TGTGCCATCAGTGAGTTTGGTTCTAGGCAAGCGGGCCAGCCCCAGCATTTT

d_call: .
j_call: TRBJ2-5
v_call: TRBV10-3
clone_size: .
cdr3_aa: CAASTANQETQYF
cdr3_nt: TGTGCCGCATCGACAGCGAACCAAGAGACCCAGTACTTC